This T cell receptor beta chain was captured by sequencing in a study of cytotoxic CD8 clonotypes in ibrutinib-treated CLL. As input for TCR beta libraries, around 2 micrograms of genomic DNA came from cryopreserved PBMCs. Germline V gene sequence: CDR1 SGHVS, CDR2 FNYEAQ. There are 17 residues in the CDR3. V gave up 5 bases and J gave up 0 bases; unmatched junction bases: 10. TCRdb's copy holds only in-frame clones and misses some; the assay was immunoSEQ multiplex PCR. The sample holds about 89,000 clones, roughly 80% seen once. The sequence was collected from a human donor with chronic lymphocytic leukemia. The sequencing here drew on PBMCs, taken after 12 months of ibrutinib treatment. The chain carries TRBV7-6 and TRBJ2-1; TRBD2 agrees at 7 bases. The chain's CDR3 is CASSLGTTLSSYNEQFF. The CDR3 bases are TGTGCCAGCAGCCTCGGGACTACACTAAGCTCCTACAATGAGCAGTTCTTC.